A single sample gave rise to the 23 T cell receptor beta chains below, sequenced in a study of T cells after yellow fever vaccination. A single record per CDR3 protein comes from TCRdb applying MiXCR to the 5' RACE reads. The profile shows roughly 100,000 distinct CDR3 sequences, 8% to 10% of them singletons. This specimen consisted of CD8+ T cells not binding an NS4B(214-222) dextramer, sorted from PBMCs, obtained less than 18 days after the first yellow fever vaccination. Receptor source: a man between 18 and 35 years old who received the YFV17D yellow fever vaccine.

The chain combines TRBV5-6 with TRBJ2-7; D gene ambiguous. The CDR3 covers 13 residues. V lost 0 bases to trimming and J lost 3 bases, with 7 bases between them. Germline loops: CDR1 SGHDT, CDR2 YYEEEE. CDR3 in DNA: TGTGCCAGCAGCTTGGGAATCAGCTACGAGCAGTACGTC. Amino acid sequence: CASSLGISYEQYV.

The CDR3 DNA reads as TGTGCCAGTAGTATCTGGGGTGGAGACAATGAGCAGTTCTTC. Protein: CASSIWGGDNEQFF. This sequence joins TRBV19 and TRBJ2-1; D gene unclear. Per germline, CDR1 LNHDA and CDR2 SQIVND (reference sequence). The CDR3 loop spans 14 amino acids. Trimming took off 3 bases at V and 5 bases at J, with 11 bases between the two ends.

This chain joins TRBV6-1 and TRBJ1-2; D is perhaps TRBD1 (5 bases). The CDR3 length is 12 residues. Germline V gives CDR1 MNHNS, CDR2 SASEGT. V shed 2 bases and J shed 4 bases, with 5 bases lying between them. CDR3 region: CASSEQGYGYTF. CDR3 in DNA: TGTGCCAGCAGTGAACAGGGCTATGGCTACACCTTC.

The J gene is TRBJ1-3, the V gene TRBV10-3; D is ambiguous. The germline V and J ends were trimmed by 3 bases and 0 bases, with 6 bases remaining between them. Germline CDR1 ENHRY, CDR2 SYGVKD. The CDR3 loop spans 14 amino acids. The CDR3 loop reads CAISDRGSGNTIYF. The CDR3 DNA sequence: TGTGCCATCAGTGACCGGGGCTCTGGAAACACCATATATTTT.

V is TRBV5-4 and J is TRBJ1-3; D gene unclear. Germline CDR1 SGHNT, CDR2 YYREEE (reference sequence). Trimming removed 6 bases from V and 0 bases from J, with 13 bases in between. CDR3 length: 15 residues. The CDR3 loop reads CASIFSTGSGNTIYF. CDR3 DNA: TGTGCCAGCATCTTCTCAACCGGCTCTGGAAACACCATATATTTT.

This clonotype was observed a handful of times. The rearrangement links TRBV20-1 to TRBJ2-1; tentatively, D is TRBD1 (5 bases). Germline assignment: CDR1 DFQATT and CDR2 SNEGSKA (reference sequence). The CDR3 length is 16 residues. Trimming removed 2 bases from V and 0 bases from J, with 14 bases in between. The CDR3 loop is CSARLSGQGSYNEQFF. Here the CDR3 DNA reads TGCAGTGCTAGATTATCCGGCCAGGGCTCCTACAATGAGCAGTTCTTC.

The J gene is TRBJ1-6, the V gene TRBV4-1; D gene uncertain. Looked up from germline, CDR1 is MGHRA and CDR2 is YSYEKL. CDR3 length: 15 residues. Trimming stripped 0 bases from V and 5 bases from J, with 8 bases between. The CDR3: CASSQENPHNSPLHF. The CDR3 nucleotides are TGCGCCAGCAGCCAAGAAAACCCTCATAATTCACCCCTCCACTTT.

This chain uses TRBV29-1 with TRBJ2-5; TRBD2 is a possible D gene (5 bases). Per the germline V gene, CDR1 is SQVTM and CDR2 is ANQGSEA. Trimming removed 4 bases at V and 4 bases at J, with 28 bases between. CDR3 size: 18 residues. CDR3 sequence reads: CSVGGPYNEAYIRETQYF. The CDR3 coding sequence is TGCAGCGTTGGAGGGCCCTACAACGAAGCCTACATTAGAGAGACCCAGTACTTC.

The chain is built from TRBV6-1 and TRBJ2-3; D remains unclear. The V end was cut by 5 bases, the J end by 3 bases, with 15 bases between. This CDR3 contains 15 residues. Germline loops: CDR1 MNHNS, CDR2 SASEGT. CDR3 nucleotide sequence: TGTGCCAGCAGTCTCCGGGCAGAAACTACAGATACGCAGTATTTT. Its protein product is CASSLRAETTDTQYF.

In nucleotides, the CDR3 is TGTGCCAGCAGTTGGGGACGGAGCTCTGGAAACACCATATATTTT. This translates into CASSWGRSSGNTIYF. The chain uses TRBV12-3 or TRBV12-4 and TRBJ1-3; TRBD1 is a possible D gene (5 bases). The length of the CDR3 is 15 residues. V lost 4 bases and J lost 0, with 10 bases in between.

This clonotype was observed many times. The chain links TRBV7-2 to TRBJ1-1, with a tentative D call TRBD1 (6 bases). V dropped 5 bases and J dropped 4 bases, with 17 bases sitting between them. Germline CDR1 is SGHTA and CDR2 is FQGNSA. The CDR3 runs to 15 residues. The CDR3 DNA is TGTGCCAGCAGCCTGATTGGGGGCCCGGGCACTGAAGCTTTCTTT. Residues: CASSLIGGPGTEAFF.

The chain uses TRBV7-9 and TRBJ1-6; D is perhaps TRBD1 (5 bases). CDR1 and CDR2 from the germline V gene are SEHNR and FQNEAQ (reference sequence). The V end lost 0 bases, the J end lost 7 bases, and 10 bases lay between the germline ends. The CDR3 length is 15 residues. The CDR3 nucleotides read TGTGCCAGCAGCTTAGCAGGGGCTTACAATTCACCCCTCCACTTT. It specifies CASSLAGAYNSPLHF.

This clonotype was observed a handful of times. The chain combines TRBV2 with TRBJ1-4, with D unclear. With 2 bases removed from V and 7 bases from J, the gap between germline ends came to 11 bases. This CDR3 contains 14 residues. The germline CDR1 and CDR2 sequences are SNHLY and FYNNEI. The CDR3 bases are TGTGCCAGCAGTGAATGGAGGACGGGTGAAAAACTGTTTTTT. Protein sequence: CASSEWRTGEKLFF. Supplemented by reference TRBV2 and TRBJ1-4, the full variable domain reads EPEVTQTPSHQVTQMGQEVILRCVPISNHLYFYWYRQILGQKVEFLVSFYNNEISEKSEIFDDQFSVERPDGSNFTLKIRSTKLEDSAMYFCASSEWRTGEKLFFGSGTQLSVL.

This clonotype occurred many times. The chain couples TRBV12-3 or TRBV12-4 to TRBJ1-2, with unresolved D. The CDR3 length is 14 residues. V was trimmed by 3 bases and J by 2 bases, leaving 10 bases between them. CDR3 coding DNA: TGTGCCAGCAGTTTCGAACTAGAGAACTATGGCTACACCTTC. This encodes CASSFELENYGYTF.

This clonotype was seen only a few times. The chain couples TRBV2 to TRBJ2-3; 9 positions agree with TRBD2. The germline CDR1 and CDR2 sequences are SNHLY and FYNNEI. Trimming cost V 4 bases and J 2 bases; bases outside gene matches: 10. The CDR3 covers 17 residues. Written as DNA, the CDR3 is TGTGCCAGCAGTGGAGAAGCTAGCGGGGCCCTCACAGATACGCAGTATTTT. Translation gives CASSGEASGALTDTQYF.

J is TRBJ2-5 and V is TRBV24-1; D is tentatively TRBD1 or TRBD2 (6 bases each). The V end lost 5 bases, the J end lost 5 bases, and 11 bases lay between the germline ends. Per germline, CDR1 KGHDR and CDR2 SFDVKD. CDR3 size: 13 residues. The CDR3 coding sequence is TGTGCCACCAGTGCCGTGGGGGGCGAGACCCAGTACTTC. This gives the protein CATSAVGGETQYF.

The chain employs TRBV5-1 and TRBJ2-7, with 10 positions matching TRBD1. Germline values: CDR1 SGHRS, CDR2 YFSETQ. The CDR3 sequence is 14 residues long. V dropped 5 bases and J dropped 4; count of bases not matched to a gene: 6. The CDR3 spells CASSFPGQGYEQYF. The CDR3 DNA sequence: TGCGCCAGCAGTTTCCCGGGACAGGGGTACGAGCAGTACTTC.

The V and J genes are TRBV5-1 and TRBJ1-1, with unresolved D. The CDR3 loop spans 16 amino acids. Germline lookup yields CDR1 SGHRS and CDR2 YFSETQ. V lost 0 bases and J 0 bases, leaving 12 bases between the germline ends. This CDR3 is CASSLVGRLMNTEAFF. The CDR3 region has the DNA TGCGCCAGCAGCTTGGTAGGCAGACTCATGAACACTGAAGCTTTCTTT.

Only a few counts were recorded for this clonotype. The chain carries TRBV7-2 and TRBJ2-1; tentative D call: TRBD2 (7 bases). The CDR3 has 16 amino acids. Germline V gives CDR1 SGHTA, CDR2 FQGNSA. Trimming removed 5 bases at V and 5 bases at J, with 19 bases between. CDR3 DNA: TGTGCCAGCAGCATAGGGGGGGGGCGATTCCACAATGAGCAGTTCTTC. Its protein is CASSIGGGRFHNEQFF.

In DNA form, the CDR3 reads TGTGCCAGCAGTTCCCTACACACAGGGATCTATGGCTACACCTTC. It codes for CASSSLHTGIYGYTF. This chain connects TRBV12-3 or TRBV12-4 to TRBJ1-2, with a weak D call TRBD1 (6 bases). The CDR3 has 15 amino acids. V lost 4 bases and J lost 4, with 16 bases in between.

The CDR3 reads CASSQDTGGWGTEAFF. The DNA for the CDR3 is TGCGCCAGCAGCCAAGATACTGGGGGCTGGGGCACTGAAGCTTTCTTT. V is TRBV4-3 and J is TRBJ1-1, with a weak D call TRBD1 (6 bases). The ends were cut back, 0 bases at V and 4 bases at J, with 15 bases in the middle. Germline lookup yields CDR1 LGHNA and CDR2 YSLEER. The CDR3 loop spans 16 amino acids.

This rearrangement joins TRBV27 to TRBJ2-3, with TRBD1 as a possible D gene (5 bases). V shed 7 bases and J shed 2 bases, with 19 bases lying between them. Germline values: CDR1 MNHEY, CDR2 SMNVEV (reference sequence). The length of the CDR3 is 16 residues. The CDR3 sequence: CASKFLQGRDTDTQYF. The CDR3 region has the DNA TGTGCCAGCAAGTTTCTGCAGGGTAGGGACACAGATACGCAGTATTTT.

The chain uses TRBV7-6 and TRBJ2-2, with 10 positions matching TRBD1. The length of the CDR3 is 15 residues. CDR1 and CDR2 from the germline V gene are SGHVS and FNYEAQ. Trimming at V came to 5 bases and at J to 3 bases, leaving 3 bases not matched to a gene. The CDR3 loop is CASSPGTGDTGELFF. CDR3 in DNA: TGTGCCAGCAGCCCCGGGACAGGGGACACCGGGGAGCTGTTTTTT.